The rows below give T cell receptor beta chains drawn from one sample of a study of cytomegalovirus exposure and HLA in healthy donors. Data came from immunoSEQ multiplex PCR; TCRdb stores just in-frame clones and leaves some out. Of about 190,000 clones listed, 70% to 75% are singletons. The sample was PBMCs. These receptor sequences come from a man aged 25 to 45 in good health and CMV-seropositive. Each CDR3 is given with its conserved first and last residue. The D gene is left open where the match is weak. Some rows mark clone size as missing; the rest say once, few, many or name a class of expanded clone.

clone_size: .
j_call: TRBJ1-1
v_call: TRBV9
d_call: TRBD1
cdr3_nt: TGTGCCAGCAGCCCTAGACAGGGGGCGAACACTGAAGCTTTCTTT
cdr3_aa: CASSPRQGANTEAFF

clone_size: .
j_call: TRBJ1-6
v_call: TRBV4-2
d_call: .
cdr3_nt: TGTGCCAGCAGCCAATCGCAGGGTTCCTATAATTCACCCCTCCACTTT
cdr3_aa: CASSQSQGSYNSPLHF

clone_size: .
j_call: TRBJ2-7
v_call: TRBV25-1
d_call: TRBD1
cdr3_nt: TGTGCCAGTACACCCTACAGGGGAAGTTACGAGCAGTACTTC
cdr3_aa: CASTPYRGSYEQYF

clone_size: .
j_call: TRBJ1-5
v_call: TRBV2
d_call: TRBD1
cdr3_nt: TGTGCCAGCAGCCAGACAGGGGGCAGTCAGCCCCAGCATTTT
cdr3_aa: CASSQTGGSQPQHF

clone_size: .
j_call: TRBJ2-3
v_call: TRBV5-1
d_call: .
cdr3_nt: TGCGCCAGCAGCCCCCCTACTAGCACAGATACGCAGTATTTT
cdr3_aa: CASSPPTSTDTQYF

clone_size: .
j_call: TRBJ1-5
v_call: TRBV6-5
d_call: TRBD1
cdr3_nt: TGTGCCAGCAGTGTTAGACAGGGTTATCAGCCCCAGCATTTT
cdr3_aa: CASSVRQGYQPQHF

clone_size: .
j_call: TRBJ2-7
v_call: TRBV28
d_call: .
cdr3_nt: TGTGCCAGCAGTCCGACAGTTAGCTCCTACGAGCAGTACTTC
cdr3_aa: CASSPTVSSYEQYF

clone_size: .
j_call: TRBJ2-1
v_call: TRBV7-3
d_call: TRBD1
cdr3_nt: TGTGCCAGCAGCCGGGACAGGGGAAACAATGAGCAGTTCTTC
cdr3_aa: CASSRDRGNNEQFF

clone_size: once
j_call: TRBJ2-7
v_call: TRBV18
d_call: .
cdr3_nt: TGTGCCAGCTCACCGTCCGAGTACGAGCAGTACTTC
cdr3_aa: CASSPSEYEQYF

clone_size: once
j_call: TRBJ2-7
v_call: TRBV28
d_call: TRBD1
cdr3_nt: TGTGCCAGCAGCCGGGACAGGGACGAGCAGTACTTC
cdr3_aa: CASSRDRDEQYF

clone_size: .
j_call: TRBJ2-5
v_call: TRBV5-1
d_call: .
cdr3_nt: TGCGCCAGCAGCTTTGGCAGGGCCCAAGAGACCCAGTACTTC
cdr3_aa: CASSFGRAQETQYF

clone_size: .
j_call: TRBJ2-7
v_call: TRBV5-5
d_call: .
cdr3_nt: TGTGCCAGCAGCGCGAATTCTCCCTACGAGCAGTACTTC
cdr3_aa: CASSANSPYEQYF

clone_size: .
j_call: TRBJ1-1
v_call: TRBV6-5
d_call: TRBD1
cdr3_nt: TGTGCCAGCAGCGCCATCCAGGGGGCAGGCACTGAAGCTTTCTTT
cdr3_aa: CASSAIQGAGTEAFF

clone_size: .
j_call: TRBJ2-7
v_call: TRBV2
d_call: TRBD1
cdr3_nt: TGTGCCAGCAGGGGGACAGGGAGAGTCTACGAGCAGTACTTC
cdr3_aa: CASRGTGRVYEQYF

clone_size: .
j_call: TRBJ1-2
v_call: TRBV25-1
d_call: .
cdr3_nt: TGTGCCAGCAGCGACCCCGCGGGGGGGCTTAACTATGGCTACACCTTC
cdr3_aa: CASSDPAGGLNYGYTF

clone_size: .
j_call: TRBJ2-3
v_call: TRBV1
d_call: .
cdr3_nt: TGCACCCCCAGGAAGGGACTAGCGGGCGCCGACACAGATACGCAGTATTTT
cdr3_aa: CTPRKGLAGADTDTQYF

clone_size: .
j_call: TRBJ1-1
v_call: TRBV27
d_call: .
cdr3_nt: TGTGCCAGCAGTTTATCGGGAGGCCCCCTAGGCACTGAAGCTTTCTTT
cdr3_aa: CASSLSGGPLGTEAFF

clone_size: .
j_call: TRBJ1-4
v_call: TRBV27
d_call: TRBD1
cdr3_nt: TGTGCCAGTGGGCCTTCGTTAGGGACAGGGTCTAATGAAAAACTGTTTTTT
cdr3_aa: CASGPSLGTGSNEKLFF

clone_size: .
j_call: TRBJ1-2
v_call: TRBV4-1
d_call: TRBD1
cdr3_nt: TGCGCCAGCAGCCAGGGACAGGGGCCCGCTAACTATGGCTACACCTTC
cdr3_aa: CASSQGQGPANYGYTF

clone_size: .
j_call: TRBJ2-7
v_call: TRBV9
d_call: TRBD2
cdr3_nt: TGTGCCAGCAGCTCCTCCGGGACTAGCGGTCTCTACGAGCAGTACTTC
cdr3_aa: CASSSSGTSGLYEQYF

clone_size: .
j_call: TRBJ2-6
v_call: TRBV4-3
d_call: .
cdr3_nt: TGCGCCAGCAGCCAAGAGCCCCCCCCCGGTGCCAACGTCCTGACTTTC
cdr3_aa: CASSQEPPPGANVLTF

clone_size: .
j_call: TRBJ1-1
v_call: TRBV27
d_call: TRBD1
cdr3_nt: TGTGCCAGCAGTTCCCCGACGATGGACAGGGGAGGGGTTAAGGACACTGAAGCTTTCTTT
cdr3_aa: CASSSPTMDRGGVKDTEAFF

clone_size: .
j_call: TRBJ2-7
v_call: TRBV18
d_call: TRBD2
cdr3_nt: TGTGCCAGCTCGGATAGCGGGACCGAGCAGTACTTC
cdr3_aa: CASSDSGTEQYF

clone_size: .
j_call: TRBJ1-2
v_call: TRBV11-2
d_call: TRBD1
cdr3_nt: TGTGCCAGCGACCCGGGGGACAGCAGTTTCCTTAACTATGGCTACACCTTC
cdr3_aa: CASDPGDSSFLNYGYTF

clone_size: .
j_call: TRBJ1-1
v_call: TRBV6-1
d_call: TRBD1
cdr3_nt: TGTGCCAGCAGGTGGGACAGTCAGAACACTGAAGCTTTCTTT
cdr3_aa: CASRWDSQNTEAFF

clone_size: once
j_call: TRBJ2-7
v_call: TRBV10-3
d_call: TRBD1
cdr3_nt: TGTGCCATCAACAGGGACAGCTCCTACGAGCAGTACTTC
cdr3_aa: CAINRDSSYEQYF

clone_size: .
j_call: TRBJ2-1
v_call: TRBV9
d_call: TRBD2
cdr3_nt: TGTGCCAGCAGCGGAAGTAGCGGGACCTCCTACAATGAGCAGTTCTTC
cdr3_aa: CASSGSSGTSYNEQFF

clone_size: .
j_call: TRBJ2-2
v_call: TRBV5-4
d_call: .
cdr3_nt: TGTGCCAGCAGCTTACAGGGACGCTCCACCGGGGAGCTGTTTTTT
cdr3_aa: CASSLQGRSTGELFF

clone_size: .
j_call: TRBJ1-2
v_call: TRBV30
d_call: TRBD1
cdr3_nt: TGTGCCTGGAGTTCAGGGGGCGGCTACACCTTC
cdr3_aa: CAWSSGGGYTF

clone_size: once
j_call: TRBJ2-4
v_call: TRBV7-6
d_call: .
cdr3_nt: TGTGCCAGCAGCCACTATCTAGCCAAAAACATTCAGTACTTC
cdr3_aa: CASSHYLAKNIQYF

clone_size: few
j_call: TRBJ1-6
v_call: TRBV4-1
d_call: .
cdr3_nt: TGCGCCAGCAGCGGGGAGAGATATAATTCACCCCTCCACTTT
cdr3_aa: CASSGERYNSPLHF

clone_size: few
j_call: TRBJ1-2
v_call: TRBV30
d_call: TRBD1
cdr3_nt: TGTGCCTGGGGCCCAGGACAGGGGAACTATGGCTACACCTTC
cdr3_aa: CAWGPGQGNYGYTF

clone_size: once
j_call: TRBJ2-5
v_call: TRBV2
d_call: TRBD2
cdr3_nt: TGTGCCAGCGGGGGAGGGTTGGGGGAGACCCAGTACTTC
cdr3_aa: CASGGGLGETQYF

clone_size: .
j_call: TRBJ1-2
v_call: TRBV7-8
d_call: TRBD1
cdr3_nt: TGTGCCAGCAGCTCTAGGGGACAGGTGGACTATGGCTACACCTTC
cdr3_aa: CASSSRGQVDYGYTF

clone_size: once
j_call: TRBJ1-2
v_call: TRBV15
d_call: TRBD1
cdr3_nt: TGTGCCACCAGCAGAGATCGTTTAGGGACAGGGGCCGGCTACACCTTC
cdr3_aa: CATSRDRLGTGAGYTF

clone_size: .
j_call: TRBJ1-2
v_call: TRBV28
d_call: .
cdr3_nt: TGTGCCAGCAGTTACAGGTTTTGGGGCACTAACTATGGCTACACCTTC
cdr3_aa: CASSYRFWGTNYGYTF

clone_size: .
j_call: TRBJ2-5
v_call: TRBV4-3
d_call: .
cdr3_nt: TGCGCCAGCAGCCTAAGAGAACGAGAGACCCAGTACTTC
cdr3_aa: CASSLRERETQYF

clone_size: .
j_call: TRBJ2-3
v_call: TRBV7-9
d_call: TRBD2
cdr3_nt: TGTGCCAGCAGCTTAGAACTAGCGGCAGATACGCAGTATTTT
cdr3_aa: CASSLELAADTQYF

clone_size: once
j_call: TRBJ2-5
v_call: TRBV7-9
d_call: .
cdr3_nt: TGTTCCAGCAGCTTTCGGGAGACCCAGTACTTC
cdr3_aa: CSSSFRETQYF

clone_size: .
j_call: TRBJ1-4
v_call: TRBV19
d_call: .
cdr3_nt: TGTGCCAGTAGTACCGGCGGGGGGGTTAATGAAAAACTGTTTTTT
cdr3_aa: CASSTGGGVNEKLFF

clone_size: once
j_call: TRBJ2-1
v_call: TRBV6-6
d_call: TRBD2
cdr3_nt: TGTGCCAGCAGTTACTCCGGCGGGAGGACCTTCGATGAGCAGTTCTTC
cdr3_aa: CASSYSGGRTFDEQFF

clone_size: .
j_call: TRBJ2-2
v_call: TRBV6-5
d_call: TRBD2
cdr3_nt: TGTGCCAGCACTTTGGGGGGGACCGGGGAGCTGTTTTTT
cdr3_aa: CASTLGGTGELFF

clone_size: once
j_call: TRBJ2-2
v_call: TRBV11-2
d_call: TRBD2
cdr3_nt: TGTGCCAGCAGCACTGGCGGACTAGCTCGGCTGTTTTTT
cdr3_aa: CASSTGGLARLFF

clone_size: .
j_call: TRBJ2-1
v_call: TRBV19
d_call: .
cdr3_nt: TGTGCCAGTAGTATAGATGGGGCCAGCATCTACAATGAGCAGTTCTTC
cdr3_aa: CASSIDGASIYNEQFF

clone_size: .
j_call: TRBJ2-5
v_call: TRBV9
d_call: TRBD2
cdr3_nt: TGTGCCAGCACAATAGCGGGGGGCACCCAAGAGACCCAGTACTTC
cdr3_aa: CASTIAGGTQETQYF

clone_size: .
j_call: TRBJ2-1
v_call: TRBV19
d_call: TRBD2
cdr3_nt: TGTGCCAGTAGTATAGAGTTTGGGAGGGCCGGAGACAATGAGCAGTTCTTC
cdr3_aa: CASSIEFGRAGDNEQFF

clone_size: .
j_call: TRBJ1-5
v_call: TRBV25-1
d_call: .
cdr3_nt: TGTGCCAGCAGTAGGGGTTCCCAGCCCCAGCATTTT
cdr3_aa: CASSRGSQPQHF

clone_size: .
j_call: TRBJ1-5
v_call: TRBV10-3
d_call: TRBD1
cdr3_nt: TGTGCCATCAGTGAGTCTCCTGGGACAGGGGGCTCTTATAGCAATCAGCCCCAGCATTTT
cdr3_aa: CAISESPGTGGSYSNQPQHF

clone_size: .
j_call: TRBJ2-1
v_call: TRBV11-3
d_call: TRBD2
cdr3_nt: TGTGCCAGCAGCTTATCCGGGACTACTAGCTCCTACAATGAGCAGTTCTTC
cdr3_aa: CASSLSGTTSSYNEQFF

clone_size: .
j_call: TRBJ1-1
v_call: TRBV9
d_call: .
cdr3_nt: TGTGCCAGCAGCGTAGGAGGCAGGGGAAACACTGAAGCTTTCTTC
cdr3_aa: CASSVGGRGNTEAFF

clone_size: .
j_call: TRBJ2-2
v_call: TRBV7-3
d_call: .
cdr3_nt: TGTGCCAGCAGCGACTTTAGTACCGGGGAGCTGTTTTTT
cdr3_aa: CASSDFSTGELFF

clone_size: few
j_call: TRBJ1-1
v_call: TRBV10-3
d_call: TRBD1
cdr3_nt: TGTGCCATCAGTGAGTCTTTGACAGGGGGTTTGAACACTGAAGCTTTCTTT
cdr3_aa: CAISESLTGGLNTEAFF

clone_size: .
j_call: TRBJ1-2
v_call: TRBV7-9
d_call: TRBD1
cdr3_nt: TGTTCCAGCAGCCCGCCTGGGACAGCGTCTAGTGGCTACACCTTC
cdr3_aa: CSSSPPGTASSGYTF

clone_size: once
j_call: TRBJ2-7
v_call: TRBV7-2
d_call: TRBD1
cdr3_nt: TGTGCCAGCAGCTGGGGACAGGGGGGTGCCTACGAGCAGTACTTC
cdr3_aa: CASSWGQGGAYEQYF

clone_size: .
j_call: TRBJ2-2
v_call: TRBV7-3
d_call: .
cdr3_nt: TGTGCCAGCAGCCAATGGGGCAACGAGAACACCGGGGAGCTGTTTTTT
cdr3_aa: CASSQWGNENTGELFF

clone_size: .
j_call: TRBJ1-2
v_call: TRBV7-3
d_call: TRBD1
cdr3_nt: TGTGCCAGCAGCCGCTCCGGGACAGGGGATAGAGGCTACACCTTC
cdr3_aa: CASSRSGTGDRGYTF

clone_size: .
j_call: TRBJ2-1
v_call: TRBV25-1
d_call: .
cdr3_nt: TGTGCCAGCAGTGACCTGAGGGGGACCCATACATCGAATGAGCAGTTCTTC
cdr3_aa: CASSDLRGTHTSNEQFF

clone_size: .
j_call: TRBJ2-3
v_call: TRBV10-3
d_call: TRBD1
cdr3_nt: TGTGCCATCAGTGAGAGGTTCGGACTGGGACAGGCAACAGATACGCAGTATTTT
cdr3_aa: CAISERFGLGQATDTQYF

clone_size: .
j_call: TRBJ1-5
v_call: TRBV18
d_call: TRBD1
cdr3_nt: TGTGCCAGCTCACCACAGGGGGCTGGACAGCCCCAGCATTTT
cdr3_aa: CASSPQGAGQPQHF

clone_size: few
j_call: TRBJ2-2
v_call: TRBV6-6
d_call: TRBD1
cdr3_nt: TGTGCCAGCAGTTACGGGACAGGGACAACCGGGGAGCTGTTTTTT
cdr3_aa: CASSYGTGTTGELFF